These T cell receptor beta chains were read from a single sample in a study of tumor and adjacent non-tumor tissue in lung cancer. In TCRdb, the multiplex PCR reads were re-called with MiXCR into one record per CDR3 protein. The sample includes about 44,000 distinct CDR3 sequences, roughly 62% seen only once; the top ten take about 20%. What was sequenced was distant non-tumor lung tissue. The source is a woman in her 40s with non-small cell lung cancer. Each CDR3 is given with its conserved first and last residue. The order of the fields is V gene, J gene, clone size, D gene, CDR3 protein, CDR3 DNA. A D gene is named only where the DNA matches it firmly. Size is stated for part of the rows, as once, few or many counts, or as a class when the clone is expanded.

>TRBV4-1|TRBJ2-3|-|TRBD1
CASSQRTGTNQPQYF
TGTGCCAGCAGCCAACGGACAGGGACAAATCAGCCTCAGTATTTT
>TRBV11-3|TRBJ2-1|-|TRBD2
CTSSLPMGLAGDEQFF
TGTACCAGCAGCCTTCCCATGGGACTAGCGGGAGATGAGCAGTTTTTC
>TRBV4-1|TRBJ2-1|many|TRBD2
CASSRGAGGHQLGKFF
TGCGCCAGCAGCCGAGGAGCGGGGGGGCACCAACTTGGGAAGTTCTTC
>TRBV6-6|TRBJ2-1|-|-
CACSYLQARDEQFF
TGTGCCTGCAGTTACCTGCAGGCTCGAGATGAGCAGTTCTTC
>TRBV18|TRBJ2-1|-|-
CASSPSGTYNEQFF
TGTGCCAGCTCACCGTCGGGTACCTACAATGAGCAGTTCTTC
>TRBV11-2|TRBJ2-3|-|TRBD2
CASRLTGGWTDTQYF
TGTGCCAGCAGGCTTACGGGGGGGTGGACAGATACGCAGTATTTT
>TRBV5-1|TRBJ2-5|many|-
CASTNSVEETQYF
TGCGCCAGCACTAACTCGGTTGAGGAGACCCAGTACTTC
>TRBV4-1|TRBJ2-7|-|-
CASRQVFLARETYEQYF
TGCGCCAGCAGGCAAGTATTCTTAGCGAGAGAAACCTACGAGCAGTACTTC
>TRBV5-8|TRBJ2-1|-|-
CASSPPRGIVADYNEQFF
TGTGCAAGCAGCCCCCCCCGGGGTATCGTGGCCGACTACAATGAGCAGTTCTTC
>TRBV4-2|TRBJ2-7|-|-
CASSQCYASWGATYEQYF
TGTGCCAGCAGCCAATGTTATGCTAGCTGGGGGGCTACCTACGAGCAGTACTTC
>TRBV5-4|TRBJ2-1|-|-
CANSLGGASSYNEQFF
TGTGCCAACAGTCTAGGGGGGGCCAGCTCCTACAATGAGCAGTTCTTC
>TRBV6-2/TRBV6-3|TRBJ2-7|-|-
CTSTLNSGTVTYEQYF
TGTACCAGCACCTTGAATTCAGGGACGGTGACCTACGAGCAGTACTTC
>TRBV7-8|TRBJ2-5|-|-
CASGLDPPPPGQGGETQYF
TGTGCCAGCGGCTTAGATCCTCCCCCCCCGGGACAAGGAGGGGAGACCCAGTACTTC
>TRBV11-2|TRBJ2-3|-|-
CASRPLSAADTRYF
TGTGCCAGTAGACCTCTAAGCGCGGCAGATACGCGGTATTTT
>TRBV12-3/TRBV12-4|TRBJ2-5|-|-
CASTPLGVARTFSHETQYF
TGTGCCAGCACACCCCTGGGGGTAGCGAGGACATTCAGTCATGAGACCCAGTACTTC
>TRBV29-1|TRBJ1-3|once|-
CSAEDSPSTGNTIYF
TGCAGCGCTGAAGATAGCCCCAGCACTGGAAACACCATATATTTT
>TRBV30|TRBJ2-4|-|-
CAWSGDLNVENIQYF
TGTGCCTGGAGTGGGGATTTGAACGTAGAAAACATTCAGTACTTC
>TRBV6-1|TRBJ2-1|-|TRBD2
CASNPRSSGGMGNEQFF
TGTGCCAGCAATCCCAGGAGTAGCGGGGGGATGGGCAATGAGCAGTTCTTC
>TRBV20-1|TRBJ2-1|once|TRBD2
CSARKFASGQSSYNEQFF
TGCAGTGCTAGAAAATTTGCTAGCGGGCAAAGCTCCTACAATGAGCAGTTCTTC
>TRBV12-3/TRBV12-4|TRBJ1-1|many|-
CASSLNSMNTKAFF
TGTGCCAGCAGTTTGAACAGTATGAACACTAAAGCTTTCTTT
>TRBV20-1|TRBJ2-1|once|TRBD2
CSARVPRGVTSPNNEQFF
TGCAGTGCTAGAGTCCCCCGGGGGGTGACCAGCCCGAACAATGAGCAGTTCTTC
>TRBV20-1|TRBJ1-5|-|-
CSEGVLIHSNQPQHF
TGCAGTGAGGGGGTCCTAATTCATAGCAATCAGCCCCAGCATTTT
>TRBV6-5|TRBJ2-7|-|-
CASSNGHGAREQYF
TGTGCCAGCAGCAATGGACATGGGGCGAGGGAACAGTACTTC
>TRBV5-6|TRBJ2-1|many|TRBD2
CASSLSGTSGGPYNEQFF
TGTGCCAGCAGCTTGTCCGGGACTAGCGGGGGACCCTACAATGAGCAGTTCTTC
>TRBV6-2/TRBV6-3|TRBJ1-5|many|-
CASSKRNSNQPQHF
TGTGCCAGCAGCAAAAGGAATAGCAATCAGCCCCAGCATTTT
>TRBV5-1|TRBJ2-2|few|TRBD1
CASVFGQGNTGELFF
TGCGCCAGCGTTTTTGGACAGGGGAACACCGGGGAGCTGTTTTTT
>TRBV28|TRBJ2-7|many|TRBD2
CASRAGAYDEQYF
TGTGCCAGCAGAGCGGGGGCGTACGACGAGCAGTACTTC
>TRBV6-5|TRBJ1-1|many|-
CATRWTEDTEAFF
TGTGCCACCCGATGGACGGAAGACACTGAAGCTTTCTTT
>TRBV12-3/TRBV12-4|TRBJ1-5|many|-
CASSMGQPQHF
TGTGCCAGCAGTATGGGTCAGCCCCAGCATTTT
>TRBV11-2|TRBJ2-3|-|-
CASISERIDIDTQYF
TGTGCCAGCATCTCAGAGCGGATAGACATAGATACGCAGTATTTT
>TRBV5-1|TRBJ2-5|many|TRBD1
CASSSAPGQGETQYF
TGCGCCAGCAGCTCGGCCCCGGGACAGGGCGAGACCCAGTACTTC
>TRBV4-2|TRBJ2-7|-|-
CVSSQDLRIYEQYF
TGTGTCAGCAGCCAAGACCTAAGAATCTACGAGCAGTACTTC
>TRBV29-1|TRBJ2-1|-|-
CSAVGNEQFF
TGCAGCGCTGTAGGCAATGAGCAGTTCTTT
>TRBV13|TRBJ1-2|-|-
CASSSGTGNDNYGYTF
TGTGCCAGCAGCTCAGGGACGGGGAATGATAACTATGGCTACACCTTC
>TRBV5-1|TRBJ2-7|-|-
CASSFFISDEQYF
TGCGCTAGCAGCTTTTTTATCTCGGACGAGCAGTACTTC
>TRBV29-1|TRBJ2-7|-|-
CRGSGGNKAYEQYF
TGCAGGGGGTCTGGCGGTAATAAAGCCTACGAGCAGTACTTC
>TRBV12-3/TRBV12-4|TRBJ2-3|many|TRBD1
CASRRDRDGDTQYF
TGTGCCAGCAGGAGGGACAGGGACGGAGATACGCAGTATTTT
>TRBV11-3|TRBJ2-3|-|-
CASTFKTKGQILPDTQCF
TGTGCCAGCACCTTTAAAACAAAGGGACAAATCCTACCGGATACGCAATGTTTT
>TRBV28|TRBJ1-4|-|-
CASSPGQSERPTNEKLFF
TGTGCCAGCAGCCCCGGACAGTCCGAGCGTCCAACTAATGAAAAACTGTTTTTT
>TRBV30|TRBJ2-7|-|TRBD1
CAWSRDRGFFERFF
TGTGCCTGGAGTAGGGACAGGGGGTTTTTCGAGCGGTTCTTC
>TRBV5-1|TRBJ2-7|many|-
CASSLVGDSYEQYF
TGCGCCAGCAGCTTGGTTGGGGACTCCTACGAGCAGTACTTC
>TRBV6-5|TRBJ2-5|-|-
CASRPLSGLAQETQYF
TGTGCCAGCAGACCCCTCAGCGGGCTAGCCCAAGAGACCCAGTACTTC